This TCR beta chain was identified during a study of patients and donors after allogeneic stem cell transplantation. Germline lookup yields CDR1 SGHTA and CDR2 FQGTGA. The ends were cut back, 5 bases at V and 2 bases at J, with 16 bases in the middle. This CDR3 is 16 amino acids long. TCRdb fed the RT-PCR reads into MiXCR, producing one record per CDR3 protein. The sample holds some 880,000 distinct CDR3 sequences, 18% seen once. In this sample, this clonotype turned up a few times. This chain uses TRBV7-3 with TRBJ2-4; D possibly corresponds to TRBD1 (6 bases). Sequenced material: blood, either unsorted or a sorted T cell fraction (not recorded which). This sequence was found in a human donor who was either an allogeneic HSCT recipient or a stem cell or donor lymphocyte infusion donor (not recorded which). It is not recorded whose cells these are; they may come from a transplant donor. Here the CDR3 reads CASSNRESQPKNIQYF. In DNA form, the CDR3 reads TGTGCCAGCAGCAACAGGGAGTCCCAACCCAAAAACATTCAGTACTTC.